The source of this T cell receptor (beta chain) is a study of post-analysis software for immune sequencing data. Study-level background: Relapsing-remitting, secondary progressive and progressive-relapsing forms made up the multiple sclerosis disease courses. General study results and limits: Strong co-clustering by F measure linked samples that shared a preparation batch. Among 4 or 5 TRBV segments more frequent in patients than controls were TRBV5-6, TRBV5-1 and TRBV20-1.

V shed 4 bases and J shed 2 bases, with 13 bases lying between them. The CDR3 extends over 14 amino acids. Germline CDR1 is SGHRS and CDR2 is YFSETQ. TCR beta cDNA libraries had unique molecular identifiers. T cells numbering roughly 0.85 to 11 million gave rise to some 500,000 cDNA molecules. A single record per CDR3 protein comes from TCRdb applying MiXCR to the PCR reads. The sample shows roughly 150,000 distinct CDR3 sequences, 35% to 40% of them seen only once. This clonotype showed up just a few times. Its target is unknown. The source is a girl under 18 with multiple sclerosis. This rearrangement joins TRBV5-1 to TRBJ2-7, with D perhaps TRBD2 (5 bases). The sample here was blood, taken after autologous hematopoietic stem cell transplantation. The CDR3 is CASSLPDGAYEQYF. Written as DNA, the CDR3 is TGCGCCAGCAGCCTCCCCGACGGGGCCTACGAGCAGTACTTC.